These 23 T cell receptor beta chains came from one sample sequenced in a study of cytomegalovirus exposure and HLA in healthy donors. The study ran its PCR with 60 Vbeta and 13 Jbeta primers. TCRdb's table, derived via immunoSEQ multiplex PCR, lists solely in-frame clones and lacks some. This sample has about 200,000 clones, with 70% to 85% found just once. The sample was PBMCs. The receptors derive from a woman aged 30 to 39 in good health and CMV-seropositive.

V and J are TRBV10-3 and TRBJ2-7, with a possible D match to TRBD2 (5 bases). V was shortened by 6 bases and J by 2 bases, with 17 bases between the two germline ends. The CDR3 is 15 amino acids. Germline-derived CDR1 and CDR2 are ENHRY and SYGVKD. This CDR3 reads CAISEGGLKPYEQYF. CDR3 DNA sequence: TGTGCCATCAGCGAAGGAGGACTGAAACCCTACGAGCAGTACTTC.

This rearrangement joins TRBV4-3 to TRBJ2-6; possible D gene TRBD2, 6 bases. The CDR3 is 17 amino acids. Trimming pared 3 bases from V and 0 bases from J, leaving 12 bases between. The germline gives CDR1 LGHNA, CDR2 YSLEER. The CDR3 nucleotides are TGCGCCAGCAGCCAGGACTATGGGCCCTCTGGGGCCAACGTCCTGACTTTC. Translation: CASSQDYGPSGANVLTF.

J is TRBJ1-2 and V is TRBV29-1; D is uncertain. V gave up 6 bases and J gave up 1 base, with 12 bases separating them. The CDR3 contains 13 residues. Looked up from germline, CDR1 is SQVTM and CDR2 is ANQGSEA. The CDR3 DNA reads TGCAGCGTGGACTCAGGTAGTAACTATGGCTACACCTTC. Its translation is CSVDSGSNYGYTF. The full variable domain, in which reference TRBV29-1 and TRBJ1-2 provide the parts outside the CDR3, is SAVISQKPSRDICQRGTSLTIQCQVDSQVTMMFWYRQQPGQSLTLIATANQGSEATYESGFVIDKFPISRPNLTFSTLTVSNMSPEDSSIYLCSVDSGSNYGYTFGSGTRLTVV.

Here the CDR3 reads CASSLILGGSYNEQFF. The CDR3, as DNA: TGCGCCAGCAGCTTAATCCTAGGAGGCTCCTACAATGAGCAGTTCTTC. The rearrangement uses TRBV5-1 and TRBJ2-1, with D possibly being TRBD2 (5 bases). CDR1 SGHRS and CDR2 YFSETQ come from the germline V gene. This CDR3 spans 16 amino acids. V lost 2 bases, J lost 0 bases, and 12 bases lay in between.

V usage is TRBV4-3 and J usage is TRBJ1-1; D not resolved. CDR1 LGHNA and CDR2 YSLEER come from the germline V gene. The CDR3 contains 15 residues. Between the trimmed V and J ends, which lost 0 bases and 4 bases, there was a span of 12 bases. In DNA, the CDR3 is TGCGCCAGCAGCCAAGATAGTTTGCGGAGCACTGAAGCTTTCTTT. Residues: CASSQDSLRSTEAFF.

V is TRBV7-2 and J is TRBJ2-7, with unresolved D. Germline CDR1 and CDR2: SGHTA and FQGNSA. Trimming left V 0 bases short and J 0 bases short, with 6 bases between. This CDR3 has 14 residues. The DNA of the CDR3 is TGTGCCAGCAGCTTAGCTTACTACTCCTACGAGCAGTACTTC. Translation: CASSLAYYSYEQYF.

The chain links TRBV10-3 to TRBJ1-3; D call uncertain. This CDR3 is built from 16 residues. V was trimmed by 0 bases and J by 0 bases, leaving 9 bases between them. Germline CDR1 ENHRY, CDR2 SYGVKD. CDR3 loop: CAISESGEISGNTIYF. The CDR3, as DNA: TGTGCCATCAGTGAGTCTGGGGAGATCTCTGGAAACACCATATATTTT.

This clone was seen a few times. The chain couples TRBV6-6 to TRBJ1-2, with TRBD1 matching 9 bases. The V and J ends lost 0 bases and 4 bases, in that order; junction bases with no gene match: 0. Germline V gene data show CDR1 as MNHNY and CDR2 as SVGAGI (reference sequence). This CDR3 has 14 residues. The CDR3: CASSYSTGGYGYTF. CDR3 nucleotides: TGTGCCAGCAGTTACTCGACAGGGGGCTATGGCTACACCTTC.

The rearrangement joins TRBV7-2 to TRBJ2-1, with TRBD2 matching 9 bases. The germline V gene has CDR1 SGHTA and CDR2 FQGNSA. The trim removed 7 bases at V and 5 bases at J, leaving 6 bases unmatched. The CDR3 is made up of 14 amino acids. In DNA form, the CDR3 reads TGTGCCAGCAAGTCCGTAGCGGGGGACAATGAGCAGTTCTTC. Translation gives CASKSVAGDNEQFF.

This chain uses TRBV15 with TRBJ1-3; a weak D match, TRBD1 (6 bases). Germline CDR1 LNHNV, CDR2 YYDKDF (reference sequence). V was pared by 4 bases and J by 4 bases, with 17 bases between. The CDR3 is 16 residues long. In DNA, the CDR3 is TGTGCCACCAGCACAGGGGTGTTCAGCGCGGGAAACACCATATATTTT. Its protein is CATSTGVFSAGNTIYF.

This clone was counted between two and nine times. The rearrangement joins TRBV2 to TRBJ1-1; D is unclear. Germline V gene lookup returns CDR1 SNHLY and CDR2 FYNNEI. V lost 10 bases and J 1 base, leaving 10 bases between the germline ends. The CDR3 covers 12 residues. The CDR3 DNA reads TGTGCCACCAAGCTTAGGAACACTGAAGCTTTCTTT. As protein: CATKLRNTEAFF.

The CDR3 coding sequence is TGCGCCAGCAGCCAGTCAACGGACAGGGGGCGGACTGAAGCTTTCTTT. Its translation is CASSQSTDRGRTEAFF. The chain combines TRBV4-3 with TRBJ1-1; the match to TRBD1 covers 11 bases. The CDR3 length is 16 residues. Per the germline V gene, CDR1 is LGHNA and CDR2 is YSLEER. V dropped 3 bases and J dropped 5; count of bases not matched to a gene: 8.

This rearrangement joins TRBV2 to TRBJ2-1, with 9 bases lining up with TRBD2. The CDR3 is made up of 15 amino acids. J lost 10 bases, V lost 2 bases, and 9 bases had no gene match. Germline V gene data show CDR1 as SNHLY and CDR2 as FYNNEI. As DNA, the CDR3 is TGTGCCAGCAGTGAATTCGCGGGAGGGCCAGCAGAGCAGTTCTTC. It encodes CASSEFAGGPAEQFF.

This clone turned up a few times. J is TRBJ1-6 and V is TRBV7-9, with 9 bases matching TRBD1. Germline CDR1 and CDR2: SEHNR and FQNEAQ (reference sequence). V lost 2 bases to trimming and J lost 8 bases; unmatched junction nucleotides: 7. The CDR3 consists of 16 residues. The CDR3 bases are TGTGCCAGCAGCTTACACAGGGGGCGCTCGGATTCACCCCTCCACTTT. Protein: CASSLHRGRSDSPLHF. Looking up the rest from reference TRBV7-9 and TRBJ1-6 gives the full variable domain: DTGVSQNPRHKITKRGQNVTFRCDPISEHNRLYWYRQTLGQGPEFLTYFQNEAQLEKSRLLSDRFSAERPKGSFSTLEIQRTEQGDSAMYLCASSLHRGRSDSPLHFGNGTRLTVT.

This chain joins TRBV5-1 and TRBJ2-3; 9 nucleotides agree with TRBD2. The CDR3 covers 17 residues. V dropped 1 base and J dropped 4; count of bases not matched to a gene: 10. The germline gives CDR1 SGHRS, CDR2 YFSETQ. This CDR3 is CASSLMIAGVRADTQYF. The CDR3 DNA follows: TGCGCCAGCAGCTTGATGATAGCGGGAGTGCGGGCAGATACGCAGTATTTT.

This clone was picked up many times. This chain uses TRBV5-4 with TRBJ2-2; D perhaps matches TRBD1 (5 bases). The V gene lost 0 bases and the J gene lost 6 bases, with 12 bases spanning the gap. This CDR3 is built from 15 residues. Germline CDR1 reads SGHNT; CDR2 reads YYREEE (reference sequence). As DNA, the CDR3 is TGTGCCAGCAGCTTGGTTTCCAGGGTCGCCGGGGAGCTGTTTTTT. Encoded protein: CASSLVSRVAGELFF.

This clone was seen only once. The chain couples TRBV12-5 to TRBJ1-1, with D possibly TRBD1 on 5 matching bases. Per the germline V gene, CDR1 is LGHNT and CDR2 is FRNRAP. This CDR3 is built from 17 residues. Trimming took 0 bases from V and 5 from J, leaving 19 bases between them. CDR3 bases: TGTGCTAGTGGTTTGGTACTCATCGGGGGGTACCGGACTGAAGCTTTCTTT. It translates to CASGLVLIGGYRTEAFF.

Only one count was recorded for this clone. The chain uses TRBV11-3 and TRBJ2-2, with TRBD2 identical over 7 bases. CDR1 is SGHNT, CDR2 YENEEA, per germline. V was pared by 3 bases and J by 4 bases, with 2 bases of the junction left unmatched. The CDR3 spans 14 residues. CDR3 nucleotides: TGTGCCAGCAGCTTGGGAGGGCCCACCGGGGAGCTGTTTTTT. Its translation: CASSLGGPTGELFF.

The rearrangement links TRBV29-1 to TRBJ2-6, with D uncertain. The CDR3 extends over 13 amino acids. CDR1 and CDR2 (germline): SQVTM, ANQGSEA. V was cut by 5 bases and J by 2 bases, with 7 bases left in between. The CDR3 spells CSVRRTGANVLTF. In DNA, the CDR3 is TGCAGCGTTAGGCGGACTGGGGCCAACGTCCTGACTTTC.

The chain is built from TRBV5-1 and TRBJ1-4; TRBD1 matches at 7 bases. This CDR3 is built from 14 residues. Germline CDR1 reads SGHRS; CDR2 reads YFSETQ. V shed 3 bases, J shed 8 bases, and the junction held 7 bases outside the gene matches. The CDR3 loop is CASSSDRVGEKLFF. CDR3 sequence (DNA): TGCGCCAGCAGCTCCGACAGGGTAGGCGAAAAACTGTTTTTT.

The chain uses TRBV7-2 and TRBJ2-2; the match to TRBD2 covers 14 bases. The V and J ends lost 5 bases and 3 bases, in that order; junction bases with no gene match: 11. CDR3 length equals 19 residues. Per the germline V gene, CDR1 is SGHTA and CDR2 is FQGNSA. CDR3 sequence: CASSPRGLAGGSYTGELFF. The CDR3 DNA reads as TGTGCCAGCAGCCCGAGAGGACTAGCGGGAGGCTCTTACACCGGGGAGCTGTTTTTT.

The chain joins TRBV5-4 to TRBJ2-5, with 10 positions matching TRBD1. The CDR3 is 17 amino acids. Trimming cost V 1 base and J 4 bases; bases outside gene matches: 10. The germline V gene encodes CDR1 SGHNT and CDR2 YYREEE (reference sequence). The CDR3 sequence is CASSLRDRGRLGETQYF. The CDR3 DNA sequence: TGTGCCAGCAGCTTGAGAGACAGGGGGCGATTAGGAGAGACCCAGTACTTC.

The chain uses TRBV6-5 and TRBJ2-3; D is uncertain. CDR1 is MNHEY, CDR2 SVGAGI, per germline. Trimming left V 7 bases short and J 2 bases short, with 10 bases between. The CDR3 runs 13 residues. The CDR3 DNA reads TGTGCCAGCATGGGCAGTATCACAGATACGCAGTATTTT. This codes for CASMGSITDTQYF.